The entry below gives a single T cell receptor (beta chain) sequence along with its context. What it binds is not known. The data derive from a study of T cell responses to AZD1222 COVID-19 vaccine. Study observations and caveats: Targets within unmutated variant regions were reportedly found for nearly half of spike-specific TCRs. Repertoire samples came only from after the peak T cell response. Clonal diversity may have been underestimated in mostly white British donors. Vaccine-associated CD4 TCRs spanned spike, dominant at 160-218 and 743-854.

Libraries were prepared by immunoSEQ multiplex PCR; TCRdb keeps only in-frame clonotypes and omits some of them. The table lists roughly 110,000 clones, about 89% of them singletons, with roughly 6.2% in the top ten. The origin of this receptor is an adult who received the AZD1222 COVID-19 vaccine. Sequencing used peripheral blood, obtained 28 days after the second AZD1222 dose.

This CDR3 reads CASSTRRAGADTQYF. CDR3 bases: TGTGCCAGCAGTACCCGCAGGGCGGGAGCAGATACGCAGTATTTT. The chain links TRBV6-2 or TRBV6-3 to TRBJ2-3, with TRBD2 identical over 7 bases. The CDR3 consists of 15 residues. The trim removed 5 bases at V and 4 bases at J, leaving 9 bases unmatched. CDR1 is MNHEY, CDR2 SVGEGT, per germline.